One T cell receptor (beta chain) is described in this entry. Using immunoSEQ multiplex PCR, the repertoire was profiled, and TCRdb retains in-frame clones only, with some absent. Among around 110,000 clones listed, approximately 84% were seen once. The entry originates in a study of blood T cell repertoires in COVID-19. V was trimmed by 8 bases and J by 3 bases, leaving 10 bases between them. Germline V gives CDR1 MNHEY, CDR2 SVGAGI. The length of the CDR3 is 13 residues. The sample consisted of peripheral blood. The rearrangement links TRBV6-5 to TRBJ1-4; D might be TRBD1 (5 bases). The receptor was derived from a man between 65 and 80 years old with active or convalescent COVID-19. The CDR3 protein is CASGRDSNEKLFF. Here the CDR3 DNA reads TGTGCCAGCGGCCGGGACTCTAATGAAAAACTGTTTTTT.